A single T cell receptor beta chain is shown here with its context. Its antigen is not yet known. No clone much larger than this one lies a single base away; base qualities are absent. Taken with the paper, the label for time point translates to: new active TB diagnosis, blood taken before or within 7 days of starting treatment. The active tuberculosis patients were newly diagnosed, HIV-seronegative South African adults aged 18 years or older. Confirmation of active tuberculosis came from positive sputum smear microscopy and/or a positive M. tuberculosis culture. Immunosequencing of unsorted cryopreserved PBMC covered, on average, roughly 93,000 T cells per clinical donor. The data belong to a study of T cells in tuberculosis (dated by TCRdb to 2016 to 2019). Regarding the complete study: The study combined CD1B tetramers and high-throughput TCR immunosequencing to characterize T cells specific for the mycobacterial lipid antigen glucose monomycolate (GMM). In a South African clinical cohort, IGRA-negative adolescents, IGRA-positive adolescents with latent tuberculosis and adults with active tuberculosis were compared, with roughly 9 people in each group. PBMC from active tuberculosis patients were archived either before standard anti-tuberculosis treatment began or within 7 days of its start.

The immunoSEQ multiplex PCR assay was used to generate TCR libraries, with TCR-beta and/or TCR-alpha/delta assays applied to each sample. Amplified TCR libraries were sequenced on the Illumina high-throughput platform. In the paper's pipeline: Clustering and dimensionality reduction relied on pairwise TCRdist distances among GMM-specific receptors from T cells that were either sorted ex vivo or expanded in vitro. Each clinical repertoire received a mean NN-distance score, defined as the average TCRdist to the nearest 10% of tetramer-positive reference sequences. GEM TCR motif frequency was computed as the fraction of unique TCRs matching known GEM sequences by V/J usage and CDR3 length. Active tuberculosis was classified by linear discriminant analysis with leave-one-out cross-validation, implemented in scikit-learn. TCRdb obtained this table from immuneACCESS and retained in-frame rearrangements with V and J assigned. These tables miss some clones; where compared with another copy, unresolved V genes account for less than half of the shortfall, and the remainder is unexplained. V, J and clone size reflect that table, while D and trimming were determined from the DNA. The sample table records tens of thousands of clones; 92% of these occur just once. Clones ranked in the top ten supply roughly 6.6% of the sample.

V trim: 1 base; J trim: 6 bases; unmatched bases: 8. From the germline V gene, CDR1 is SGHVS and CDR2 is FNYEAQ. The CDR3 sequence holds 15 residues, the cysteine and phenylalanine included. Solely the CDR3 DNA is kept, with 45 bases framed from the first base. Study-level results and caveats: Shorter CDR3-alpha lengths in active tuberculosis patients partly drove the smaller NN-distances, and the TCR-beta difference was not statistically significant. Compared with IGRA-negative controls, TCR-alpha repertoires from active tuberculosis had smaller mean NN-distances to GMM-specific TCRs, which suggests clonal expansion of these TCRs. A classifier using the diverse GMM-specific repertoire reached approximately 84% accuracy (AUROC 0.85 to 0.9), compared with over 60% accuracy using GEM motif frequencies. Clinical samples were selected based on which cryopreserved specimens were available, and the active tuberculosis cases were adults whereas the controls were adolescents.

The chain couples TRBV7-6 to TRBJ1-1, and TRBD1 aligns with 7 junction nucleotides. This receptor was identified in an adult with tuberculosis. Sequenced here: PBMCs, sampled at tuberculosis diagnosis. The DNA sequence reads TGTGCCAGCAGCTTAGGGGGGGACAGTATTTCTGAAGCTTTCTTT. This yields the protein CASSLGGDSISEAFF.